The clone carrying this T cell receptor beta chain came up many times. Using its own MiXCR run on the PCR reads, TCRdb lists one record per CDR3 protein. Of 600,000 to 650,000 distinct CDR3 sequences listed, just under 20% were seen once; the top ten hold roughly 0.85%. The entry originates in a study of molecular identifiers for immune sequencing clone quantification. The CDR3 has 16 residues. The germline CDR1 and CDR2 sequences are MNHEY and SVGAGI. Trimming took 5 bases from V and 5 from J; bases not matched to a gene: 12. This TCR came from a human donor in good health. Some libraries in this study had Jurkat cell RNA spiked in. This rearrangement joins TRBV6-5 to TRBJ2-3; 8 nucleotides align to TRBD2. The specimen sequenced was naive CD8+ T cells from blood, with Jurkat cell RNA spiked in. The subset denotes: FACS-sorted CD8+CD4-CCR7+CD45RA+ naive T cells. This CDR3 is CASSPRSGLGVDTQYF. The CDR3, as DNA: TGTGCCAGCAGTCCCCGGTCGGGACTAGGTGTAGATACGCAGTATTTT.